Below are 26 T cell receptor beta chains sequenced from a single sample in a study of cytomegalovirus exposure and HLA in healthy donors. TCRdb's copy holds only in-frame clones and misses some; the assay was immunoSEQ multiplex PCR. The sample holds roughly 240,000 clones, around nine tenths seen once. Sequencing was done on a sample of PBMCs. These receptor sequences come from a man aged 18 to 30 in good health and CMV-seronegative.

V usage is TRBV27 and J usage is TRBJ2-1; D ambiguous. Per germline, CDR1 MNHEY and CDR2 SMNVEV (reference sequence). CDR3 size: 14 residues. Trimming took off 8 bases at V and 5 bases at J, with 16 bases between the two ends. This CDR3 is CASAWVERNNEQFF. Written as DNA, the CDR3 is TGTGCCAGCGCCTGGGTAGAGCGTAACAATGAGCAGTTCTTC.

The rearrangement uses TRBV27 and TRBJ1-2, with 9 bases matching TRBD1. Germline V gene data show CDR1 as MNHEY and CDR2 as SMNVEV (reference sequence). CDR3 length: 13 residues. The V gene end was trimmed by 6 bases and the J gene end by 4 bases; junction bases not matched to a gene: 3. CDR3 DNA: TGTGCCAGCAGGGGACAGGGTTCCTATGGCTACACCTTC. Amino acid sequence: CASRGQGSYGYTF.

The chain uses TRBV27 and TRBJ2-5; 10 positions agree with TRBD1. Trimming took 3 bases from V and 5 from J; bases not matched to a gene: 3. The CDR3 consists of 14 residues. Germline CDR1 MNHEY, CDR2 SMNVEV (reference sequence). The CDR3 sequence: CASSFGTGVETQYF. CDR3 DNA sequence: TGTGCCAGCAGTTTCGGGACAGGGGTCGAGACCCAGTACTTC.

This chain connects TRBV25-1 to TRBJ2-1; TRBD2 might be the D (6 bases). The CDR3 extends over 17 amino acids. V was trimmed by 4 bases and J by 2 bases, leaving 18 bases between them. Per germline, CDR1 MGHDK and CDR2 SYGVNS. The CDR3 DNA is TGTGCCAGCAGTGCTACCGGGAGATATGGAGCCTACAATGAGCAGTTCTTC. Its translation: CASSATGRYGAYNEQFF.

The V call is TRBV28, the J call TRBJ2-1; 8 bases map to TRBD2. The CDR3 runs to 18 residues. Trimming at V came to 4 bases and at J to 0 bases, leaving 11 bases not matched to a gene. CDR1 and CDR2 (germline): MDHEN, SYDVKM. The CDR3 bases are TGTGCCAGCAGTTGGCCCCTGAAACTAGCGGCCTCCTACAATGAGCAGTTCTTC. It codes for CASSWPLKLAASYNEQFF.

The chain employs TRBV5-6 and TRBJ1-5; 9 bases are a match to TRBD1. The CDR3 extends over 13 amino acids. The J segment lost 7 bases and the V segment lost 4 bases, leaving 3 bases of the junction unmatched. Germline-derived CDR1 and CDR2 are SGHDT and YYEEEE. The CDR3 sequence: CASSQDRGQPQHF. The CDR3 DNA follows: TGTGCCAGCAGCCAGGACAGGGGACAGCCCCAGCATTTT. Supplemented by reference TRBV5-6 and TRBJ1-5, the full variable domain reads DAGVTQSPTHLIKTRGQQVTLRCSPKSGHDTVSWYQQALGQGPQFIFQYYEEEERQRGNFPDRFSGHQFPNYSSELNVNALLLGDSALYLCASSQDRGQPQHFGDGTRLSIL.

This clone was observed once. The rearrangement links TRBV27 to TRBJ1-1, with D unclear. Looked up from germline, CDR1 is MNHEY and CDR2 is SMNVEV (reference sequence). V was shortened by 2 bases and J by 7 bases, with 14 bases between the two germline ends. The CDR3 extends over 14 amino acids. The CDR3 region has the DNA TGTGCCAGCAGTTTAGATCCCAGGTTCTATGAAGCTTTCTTT. This encodes CASSLDPRFYEAFF.

The chain has TRBV2 and TRBJ2-1; D is perhaps TRBD2 (6 bases). Trimming took off 8 bases at V and 1 base at J, with 9 bases between the two ends. The CDR3 spans 13 residues. Germline loops: CDR1 SNHLY, CDR2 FYNNEI. This CDR3 reads CASEAGSYNEQFF. For the CDR3, the DNA is TGTGCCAGCGAGGCGGGGTCCTACAATGAGCAGTTCTTC.

The chain has TRBV11-2 and TRBJ2-1, with 9 bases matching TRBD1. After removal of 5 bases from V and 8 bases from J, the junction contained 7 bases not matched to a gene. The germline V gene has CDR1 SGHAT and CDR2 FQNNGV. The CDR3 runs to 14 residues. CDR3 bases: TGTGCCAGCAGCGTCGGGACAGGGTGGTATGAGCAGTTCTTC. Protein sequence: CASSVGTGWYEQFF.

This clone was seen a single time. The J gene is TRBJ2-1, the V gene TRBV4-3; no firm D call. The CDR3 loop spans 16 amino acids. Germline loops: CDR1 LGHNA, CDR2 YSLEER. The V gene lost 1 base and the J gene lost 0 bases, with 10 bases spanning the gap. CDR3 DNA: TGCGCCAGCAGCCAAGCAACCGAGAGCTCCTACAATGAGCAGTTCTTC. It codes for CASSQATESSYNEQFF.

V usage is TRBV28 and J usage is TRBJ2-7; D gene uncertain. V was clipped by 3 bases and J by 3 bases, with 12 bases between them. From germline, CDR1 is MDHEN and CDR2 SYDVKM. The length of the CDR3 is 14 residues. CDR3 in amino acids: CASSFLSEIYEQYF. For the CDR3, the DNA is TGTGCCAGCAGTTTTCTGTCCGAGATCTACGAGCAGTACTTC.

This clone was seen a handful of times. The same CDR3 arises from other DNA sequences in this sample as well. The V call is TRBV5-1, the J call TRBJ1-2; TRBD1 is a possible D gene (5 bases). The CDR3 is made up of 12 amino acids. The germline V gene encodes CDR1 SGHRS and CDR2 YFSETQ. V lost 4 bases to trimming and J lost 4 bases, with 8 bases between them. CDR3 coding DNA: TGCGCCAGCAGCGCCGACAGCTATGGCTACACCTTC. Encoded protein: CASSADSYGYTF.

The chain recombines TRBV6-1 with TRBJ2-2; possibly TRBD2 for D (6 bases). Germline CDR1 MNHNS, CDR2 SASEGT. The CDR3 covers 14 residues. The V and J ends lost 5 bases and 0 bases respectively, with 7 bases between them. The CDR3 loop reads CASSWRANTGELFF. The CDR3 DNA reads as TGTGCCAGCAGTTGGAGGGCGAACACCGGGGAGCTGTTTTTT.

The genes are TRBV27 and TRBJ1-2; 9 positions agree with TRBD1. The CDR3 is 17 amino acids. With V trimmed by 5 bases and J by 7 bases, 17 bases remained unmatched. Germline V gene lookup returns CDR1 MNHEY and CDR2 SMNVEV (reference sequence). The CDR3 protein is CASSARGTGPSEGGYTF. The CDR3 nucleotides read TGTGCCAGCAGTGCCCGAGGGACAGGGCCCTCCGAGGGTGGCTACACCTTC.

The genes are TRBV28 and TRBJ1-1; TRBD1 agrees at 12 bases. V dropped 6 bases and J dropped 8; count of bases not matched to a gene: 10. Germline CDR1 reads MDHEN; CDR2 reads SYDVKM. CDR3 length: 15 residues. For the CDR3, the DNA is TGTGCCAGCAGCCTACCGGGACAGGGGGCGCAGGAAGCTTTCTTT. Its protein is CASSLPGQGAQEAFF.

This chain links TRBV7-8 with TRBJ2-1; 10 bases agree with TRBD2. The CDR3 contains 16 residues. The V gene's germline CDR1 is SGHVS and CDR2 FQNEAQ. V lost 5 bases, J lost 6 bases, and 10 bases stayed unmatched. CDR3 nucleotides: TGTGCCAGCAGCGCCCTGCTAGCGGGAGTTCTCAATGAGCAGTTCTTC. This translates into CASSALLAGVLNEQFF.

This chain uses TRBV27 with TRBJ2-3; 7 positions agree with TRBD2. The germline CDR1 and CDR2 sequences are MNHEY and SMNVEV (reference sequence). This CDR3 has 13 amino acids. V shed 4 bases and J 5 bases; nucleotides not matched to a gene: 3. CDR3 in DNA: TGTGCCAGCAGTTGGGGGAGGGGAGATACGCAGTATTTT. It specifies CASSWGRGDTQYF.

The chain is built from TRBV29-1 and TRBJ2-5, with 11 bases aligning to TRBD2. Germline V CDR1 and CDR2: SQVTM, ANQGSEA. Unmatched junction bases numbered 3, after V lost 6 bases and J lost 3 bases. The CDR3 is made up of 13 amino acids. CDR3 in amino acids: CSVSTSGKETQYF. For the CDR3, the DNA is TGCAGCGTGTCGACTAGCGGGAAAGAGACCCAGTACTTC.

V usage is TRBV7-3 and J usage is TRBJ2-1; D call uncertain. V was clipped by 1 base and J by 6 bases, with 10 bases between them. The CDR3 loop spans 14 amino acids. Germline V gives CDR1 SGHTA, CDR2 FQGTGA. CDR3: CASSLIGLSNEQFF. As DNA, the CDR3 is TGTGCCAGCAGCTTAATCGGTCTTAGCAATGAGCAGTTCTTC.

The V gene is TRBV30, the J gene TRBJ2-2; D is perhaps TRBD2 (6 bases). Trimming cost V 3 bases and J 6 bases, with 14 bases left between them. Germline V lookup: CDR1 GTSNPN, CDR2 SVGIG (reference sequence). The CDR3 runs 14 residues. The CDR3 loop is CAWRGGPRAGELFF. CDR3 DNA: TGTGCCTGGAGGGGGGGTCCCCGGGCCGGGGAGCTGTTTTTT. Full variable domain (outside the CDR3, taken from reference TRBV30 and TRBJ2-2): SQTIHQWPATLVQPVGSPLSLECTVEGTSNPNLYWYRQAAGRGLQLLFYSVGIGQISSEVPQNLSASRPQDRQFILSSKKLLLSDSGFYLCAWRGGPRAGELFFGEGSRLTVL.

J is TRBJ2-3 and V is TRBV9; 9 bases map to TRBD2. This CDR3 spans 17 amino acids. Germline V gene sequence: CDR1 SGDLS, CDR2 YYNGEE. Losses at the gene ends were 2 bases for V and 3 bases for J; bases not matched to a gene: 10. The CDR3 bases are TGTGCCAGCAGCGTTCAAGCGGGGGGTGGTAGGACAGATACGCAGTATTTT. Residues: CASSVQAGGGRTDTQYF.

The chain combines TRBV7-2 with TRBJ2-7; possible D gene TRBD2, 6 bases. Germline V lookup: CDR1 SGHTA, CDR2 FQGNSA. This CDR3 contains 14 residues. Trimming pared 5 bases from V and 2 bases from J, leaving 13 bases between. The DNA of the CDR3 is TGTGCCAGCAGCCGATCTAGCGCTACCTACGAGCAGTACTTC. Its protein is CASSRSSATYEQYF.

The J gene is TRBJ2-1, the V gene TRBV14; D is perhaps TRBD2 (7 bases). Germline CDR1 and CDR2: SGHDN and FVKESK. Trimming took off 4 bases at V and 9 bases at J, with 28 bases between the two ends. There are 18 residues in the CDR3. The DNA for the CDR3 is TGTGCCAGCAGCCGATTATTCCGCGGGGGCCGGGCTAGGACTGAGCAGTTCTTC. Its protein product is CASSRLFRGGRARTEQFF. The variable domain in full, with the rest retrieved from reference TRBV14 and TRBJ2-1, is EAGVTQFPSHSVIEKGQTVTLRCDPISGHDNLYWYRRVMGKEIKFLLHFVKESKQDESGMPNNRFLAERTGGTYSTLKVQPAELEDSGVYFCASSRLFRGGRARTEQFFGPGTRLTVL.

This clone was found a few times. The chain couples TRBV19 to TRBJ1-6; unclear D gene. Deletions cut 9 bases from V and 5 bases from J, with 2 bases between. Germline lookup yields CDR1 LNHDA and CDR2 SQIVND (reference sequence). This CDR3 comprises 10 residues. The CDR3 loop reads CASNNSPLHF. DNA of the CDR3: TGTGCCAGCAATAATTCACCCCTCCACTTT.

This clone was found a few times. The V call is TRBV5-4, the J call TRBJ1-2; TRBD1 matches at 7 bases. This CDR3 comprises 13 residues. Germline V gene sequence: CDR1 SGHNT, CDR2 YYREEE (reference sequence). V trimming: 2 bases; J trimming: 2 bases; junction bases outside the gene matches: 0. The CDR3 loop is CASSLGGNYGYTF. The CDR3, as DNA: TGTGCCAGCAGCTTAGGGGGCAACTATGGCTACACCTTC.

The gene calls are TRBV6-1 and TRBJ2-3, with 9 bases aligning to TRBD2. This CDR3 has 15 amino acids. Germline V CDR1 and CDR2: MNHNS, SASEGT. Germline trimming cut 4 bases from V and 4 bases from J; bases unmatched to any gene: 6. DNA of the CDR3: TGTGCCAGCAGTGTAGCGGGAGAGGGGGCAGATACGCAGTATTTT. Amino acids: CASSVAGEGADTQYF.